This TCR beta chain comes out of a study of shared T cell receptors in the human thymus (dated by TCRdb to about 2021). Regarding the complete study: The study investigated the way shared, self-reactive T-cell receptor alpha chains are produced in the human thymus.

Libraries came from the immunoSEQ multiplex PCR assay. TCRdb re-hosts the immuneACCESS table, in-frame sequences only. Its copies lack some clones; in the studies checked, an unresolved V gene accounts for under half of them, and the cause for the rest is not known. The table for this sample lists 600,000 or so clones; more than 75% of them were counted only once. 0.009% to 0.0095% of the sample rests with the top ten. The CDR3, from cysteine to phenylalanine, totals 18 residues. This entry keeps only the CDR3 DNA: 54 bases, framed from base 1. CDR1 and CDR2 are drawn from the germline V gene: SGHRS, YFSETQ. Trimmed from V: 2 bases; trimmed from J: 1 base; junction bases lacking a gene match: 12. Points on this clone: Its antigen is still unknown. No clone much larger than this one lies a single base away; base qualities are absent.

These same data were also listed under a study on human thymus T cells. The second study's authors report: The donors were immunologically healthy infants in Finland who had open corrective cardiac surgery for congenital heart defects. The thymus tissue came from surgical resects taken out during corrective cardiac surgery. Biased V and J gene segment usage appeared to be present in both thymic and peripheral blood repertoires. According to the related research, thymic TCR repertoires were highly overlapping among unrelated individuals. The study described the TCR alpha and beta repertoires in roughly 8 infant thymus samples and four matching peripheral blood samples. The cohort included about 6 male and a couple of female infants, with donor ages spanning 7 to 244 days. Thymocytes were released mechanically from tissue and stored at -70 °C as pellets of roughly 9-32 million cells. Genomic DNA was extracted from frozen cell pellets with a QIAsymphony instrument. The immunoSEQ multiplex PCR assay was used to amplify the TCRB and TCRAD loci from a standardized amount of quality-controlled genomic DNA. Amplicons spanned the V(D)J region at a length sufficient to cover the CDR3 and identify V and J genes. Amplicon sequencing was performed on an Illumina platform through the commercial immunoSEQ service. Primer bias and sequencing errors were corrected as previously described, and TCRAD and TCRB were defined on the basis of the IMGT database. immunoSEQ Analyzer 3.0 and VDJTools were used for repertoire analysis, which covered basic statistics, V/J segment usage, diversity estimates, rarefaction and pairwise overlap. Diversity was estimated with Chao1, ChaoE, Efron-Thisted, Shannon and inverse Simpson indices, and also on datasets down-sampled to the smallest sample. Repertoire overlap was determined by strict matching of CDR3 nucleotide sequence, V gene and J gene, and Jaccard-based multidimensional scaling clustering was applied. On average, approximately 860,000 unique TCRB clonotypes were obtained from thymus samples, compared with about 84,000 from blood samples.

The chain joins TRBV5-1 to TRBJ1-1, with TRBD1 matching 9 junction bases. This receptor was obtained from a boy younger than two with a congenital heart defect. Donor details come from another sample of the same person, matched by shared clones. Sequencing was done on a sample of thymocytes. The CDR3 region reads CASSFQGTGFYRNTEAFF. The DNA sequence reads TGCGCCAGCAGCTTTCAGGGGACAGGGTTTTATCGGAACACTGAAGCTTTCTTT.